The clone carrying this TCR beta chain has a handful of counts. Its antigen is unknown. This record comes from a study of response to subunit inactivated influenza vaccine. Germline V lookup: CDR1 SGHRS, CDR2 YFSETQ. The junction had 6 bases not matched to a gene; V was cut back by 5 bases and J by 4 bases. CDR3 length: 14 amino acids. Whole-study results and caveats: Each seasonal influenza vaccination, the authors suggested, recruits few new T cells.

TCRdb used MiXCR to reprocess the RT-PCR reads, holding one entry per CDR3 protein. Of about 500,000 distinct CDR3 sequences listed, roughly 13% are singletons. The sample consisted of PBMCs from blood, taken 45 days after vaccination. The receptor's source is a man between 50 and 59 years old who received an inactivated influenza vaccine. The chain joins TRBV5-1 to TRBJ2-7; 10 nucleotides agree with TRBD2. CDR3 sequence (DNA): TGCGCCAGCAGGATCCTAGCGGGGGAATACGAGCAGTACTTC. Protein: CASRILAGEYEQYF.